The 15 T cell receptor beta chains listed next were all sequenced from one sample in a study of cytotoxic CD8 clonotypes in ibrutinib-treated CLL. Clones were read by immunoSEQ multiplex PCR, and TCRdb kept only the in-frame ones, dropping some. The sample shows about 130,000 clones, roughly 83% of them seen only once. Sequenced here: PBMCs, sampled after 12 months of ibrutinib treatment. These receptors came from a human donor with chronic lymphocytic leukemia.

A few counts support this clone. V is TRBV14 and J is TRBJ1-1, with D possibly being TRBD1 (5 bases). CDR1 and CDR2 from the germline V gene are SGHDN and FVKESK. The CDR3 length is 15 residues. Trimming pared 1 base from V and 4 bases from J, leaving 13 bases between. The CDR3 sequence: CASSQGFPGGTEAFF. CDR3 DNA: TGTGCCAGCAGCCAAGGCTTCCCGGGGGGCACTGAAGCTTTCTTT.

The table lists this clone with a count of one. The chain is built from TRBV25-1 and TRBJ2-5; 8 nucleotides align to TRBD1. V shed 3 bases, J shed 2 bases, and the junction held 11 bases outside the gene matches. The CDR3 has 17 residues. Germline V gene sequence: CDR1 MGHDK, CDR2 SYGVNS. The CDR3 protein is CASSDRFSHRGQETQYF. In nucleotides, the CDR3 is TGTGCCAGCAGTGATCGTTTTAGTCACAGGGGGCAAGAGACCCAGTACTTC.

The chain combines TRBV27 with TRBJ2-1, with 10 bases matching TRBD2. V gave up 2 bases and J gave up 8 bases; unmatched junction bases: 6. Germline CDR1 and CDR2: MNHEY and SMNVEV (reference sequence). CDR3 length equals 15 residues. CDR3 sequence: CASSLGAGGPDEQFF. The CDR3 nucleotides are TGTGCCAGCAGTTTAGGAGCGGGAGGGCCTGATGAGCAGTTCTTC.

The CDR3 region is CASSPSPGKAQPQHF. Here the CDR3 DNA reads TGTGCCAGCTCACCGTCTCCGGGGAAGGCTCAGCCCCAGCATTTT. The rearrangement joins TRBV18 to TRBJ1-5; D is uncertain. Trimming stripped 3 bases from V and 6 bases from J, with 15 bases between. Germline assignment: CDR1 KGHSH and CDR2 LQKENI. The CDR3 is 15 residues long.

The chain is built from TRBV6-4 and TRBJ2-5; TRBD1 aligns across 8 bases. CDR3 size: 17 residues. The J segment lost 2 bases and the V segment lost 2 bases, leaving 10 bases of the junction unmatched. Germline V gene sequence: CDR1 MRHNA, CDR2 SNTAGT. The CDR3 is CASSDIFRDRFQETQYF. The CDR3 coding sequence is TGTGCCAGCAGTGACATATTCCGGGACAGGTTTCAAGAGACCCAGTACTTC.

This clone was observed once. The V call is TRBV30, the J call TRBJ2-2; no clear D. Trimming removed 0 bases at V and 6 bases at J, with 20 bases between. Looked up from germline, CDR1 is GTSNPN and CDR2 is SVGIG (reference sequence). CDR3 length: 17 amino acids. Written as DNA, the CDR3 is TGTGCCTGGAGTGTACTATCTCGGTACGCTTTATCCGGGGAGCTGTTTTTT. It is translated as CAWSVLSRYALSGELFF.

The chain recombines TRBV6-5 with TRBJ1-5; weak D call: TRBD1 (5 bases). The CDR3 has 14 residues. V dropped 2 bases and J dropped 3 bases, with 8 bases sitting between them. Germline values: CDR1 MNHEY, CDR2 SVGAGI. Here the CDR3 DNA reads TGTGCCAGCAGTTACGCGGGACTCAATCAGCCCCAGCATTTT. It is translated as CASSYAGLNQPQHF.

This chain joins TRBV2 and TRBJ1-1; D might be TRBD1 (5 bases). CDR1 is SNHLY, CDR2 FYNNEI, per germline. The V and J ends lost 4 bases and 1 base respectively, with 7 bases between them. The CDR3 runs 13 residues. CDR3 DNA: TGTGCCAGCAGTGTAACAGGGAACACTGAAGCTTTCTTT. Protein sequence: CASSVTGNTEAFF.

The sample holds one count of this clone. The rearrangement joins TRBV9 to TRBJ1-1; 7 bases are shared with TRBD1. The germline CDR1 and CDR2 sequences are SGDLS and YYNGEE. V trimming: 3 bases; J trimming: 4 bases; junction bases outside the gene matches: 3. There are 13 residues in the CDR3. CDR3 loop: CASSAGTATEAFF. CDR3 DNA: TGTGCCAGCAGCGCTGGGACAGCCACTGAAGCTTTCTTT.

This rearrangement joins TRBV6-1 to TRBJ2-2, with a weak D call TRBD2 (6 bases). CDR3 length: 16 residues. The germline gives CDR1 MNHNS, CDR2 SASEGT. V gave up 0 bases and J gave up 4 bases, with 12 bases separating them. CDR3 bases: TGTGCCAGCAGTGAAGCTGCGGGGATGGGCACCGGGGAGCTGTTTTTT. Translating it yields CASSEAAGMGTGELFF.

The rearrangement uses TRBV4-1 and TRBJ2-7, with 12 bases identical to TRBD2. Germline loops: CDR1 MGHRA, CDR2 YSYEKL. The CDR3 length is 15 residues. The V segment lost 4 bases and the J segment 4 bases; nucleotides outside the gene matches: 5. The DNA for the CDR3 is TGCGCCAGCAGCCCACATGGGACTAGCGGGTACGAGCAGTACTTC. As protein: CASSPHGTSGYEQYF.

The rearrangement links TRBV6-6 to TRBJ2-2; weak D call: TRBD2 (5 bases). Germline V gene data show CDR1 as MNHNY and CDR2 as SVGAGI (reference sequence). This CDR3 is 16 amino acids long. Trimming left V 6 bases short and J 5 bases short, with 19 bases between. CDR3 in amino acids: CASSDRVLSGTGELFF. CDR3 in DNA: TGTGCCAGCAGCGATAGGGTCCTATCGGGAACCGGGGAGCTGTTTTTT.

The V call is TRBV27, the J call TRBJ2-6; 8 nucleotides match TRBD1. Germline loops: CDR1 MNHEY, CDR2 SMNVEV (reference sequence). V shed 8 bases and J 3 bases; nucleotides not matched to a gene: 21. This CDR3 is built from 20 residues. The CDR3 spells CASRGLNRDRIFGGANVLTF. CDR3 sequence (DNA): TGTGCCAGCCGAGGATTGAACCGGGACAGGATCTTCGGTGGGGCCAACGTCCTGACTTTC.

The CDR3 nucleotides read TGTGCCAGCAGTAAGGAGGGGTCCTACAATGAGCAGTTCTTC. It specifies CASSKEGSYNEQFF. The chain combines TRBV7-6 with TRBJ2-1; perhaps TRBD2 as D (6 bases). Trimming shortened V by 6 bases and J by 1 base, and 10 bases separated the two germline ends. CDR3 length: 14 amino acids. Germline assignment: CDR1 SGHVS and CDR2 FNYEAQ.

This chain joins TRBV7-7 and TRBJ2-1; 8 positions match TRBD2. Germline V CDR1 and CDR2: SSHAT, FNYEAQ (reference sequence). V was pared by 5 bases and J by 1 base, with 7 bases of the junction left unmatched. The CDR3 is 16 residues long. CDR3 region: CASSTGTSISYNEQFF. The CDR3, as DNA: TGTGCCAGCAGCACCGGGACTAGTATTTCCTACAATGAGCAGTTCTTC.